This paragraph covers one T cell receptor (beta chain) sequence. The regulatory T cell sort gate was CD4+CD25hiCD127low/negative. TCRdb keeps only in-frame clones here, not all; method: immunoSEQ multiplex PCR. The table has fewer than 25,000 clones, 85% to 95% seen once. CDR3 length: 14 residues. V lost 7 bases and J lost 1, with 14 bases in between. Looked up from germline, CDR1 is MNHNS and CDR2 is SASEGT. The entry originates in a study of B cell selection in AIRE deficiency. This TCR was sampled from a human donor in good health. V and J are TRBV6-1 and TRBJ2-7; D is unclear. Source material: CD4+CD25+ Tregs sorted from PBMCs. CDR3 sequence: CASMASALSYEQYF. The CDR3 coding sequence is TGTGCCAGCATGGCCAGCGCCCTTTCCTACGAGCAGTACTTC.